Below, 30 T cell receptor beta chains from the same sample are listed, as sequenced in a study of control samples from healthy donors and cancer patients. The assay was immunoSEQ multiplex PCR, and TCRdb's table has in-frame clones only and misses some. Of 80,000 to 100,000 clones listed, roughly 92% are singletons. Sample: blood. The receptors shown here come from a human donor in good health. The donor label of this sample is uncertain.

The chain is built from TRBV21-1 and TRBJ1-4. TRBV21-1 is reported as a pseudogene. This CDR3 has 18 residues. In DNA, the CDR3 is TGTGCCAGCAGCAACTCAGGGACGTCGGAGGCAACTAATGAAAAACTGTTTTTT. Its translation is CASSNSGTSEATNEKLFF.

The J gene is TRBJ2-1, the V gene TRBV4-2; a possible D gene is TRBD2 (6 bases). In germline, CDR1 is LGHNA, CDR2 YNFKEQ. The ends were cut back, 8 bases at V and 7 bases at J, with 12 bases in the middle. CDR3 length: 12 amino acids. For the CDR3, the DNA is TGTGCCAGCCTCGGACTAAAGAATGAGCAGTTCTTC. Translation: CASLGLKNEQFF.

The chain couples TRBV18 to TRBJ1-6; 8 positions agree with TRBD1. CDR3 length equals 15 residues. The germline V gene has CDR1 KGHSH and CDR2 LQKENI. V lost 2 bases, J lost 9 bases, and 6 bases stayed unmatched. CDR3 sequence (DNA): TGTGCCAGCTCACCAGACAGGGGAGTTCGTTCACCCCTCCACTTT. This codes for CASSPDRGVRSPLHF.

This chain joins TRBV5-4 and TRBJ1-2, with 9 bases aligning to TRBD1. CDR1 and CDR2 (germline): SGHNT, YYREEE (reference sequence). The V and J ends lost 4 bases and 3 bases, in that order; junction bases with no gene match: 10. The CDR3 totals 16 residues. Here the CDR3 reads CASSGITGGADYGYTF. CDR3 DNA sequence: TGTGCCAGCAGCGGAATAACAGGGGGCGCCGACTATGGCTACACCTTC.

This clone was detected only once. V usage is TRBV9 and J usage is TRBJ2-1; 10 nucleotides line up with TRBD1. This CDR3 region has 15 residues. Per germline, CDR1 SGDLS and CDR2 YYNGEE. The V and J ends lost 4 bases and 7 bases, in that order; junction bases with no gene match: 8. The DNA for the CDR3 is TGTGCCAGCAGCTACGGACAGGGGGATGGTAATGAGCAGTTCTTC. It codes for CASSYGQGDGNEQFF.

The sample holds a few counts of this clone. The genes are TRBV5-5 and TRBJ2-7; TRBD1 agrees at 7 bases. The CDR3 has 15 amino acids. Germline CDR1 reads SGHKS; CDR2 reads YYEKEE (reference sequence). Trimming cost V 4 bases and J 4 bases; bases outside gene matches: 11. The CDR3: CASSTTTGREYEQYF. The CDR3 DNA reads TGTGCCAGCAGCACTACGACAGGGAGAGAGTACGAGCAGTACTTC.

As regards this clone: Other DNA sequences of this sample code for an identical CDR3. The chain joins TRBV5-1 to TRBJ1-1; 9 nucleotides align to TRBD1. The CDR3 spans 14 residues. The trim removed 4 bases at V and 5 bases at J, leaving 6 bases unmatched. Looked up from germline, CDR1 is SGHRS and CDR2 is YFSETQ. CDR3 DNA sequence: TGCGCCAGCAGCGACACAGGGGGCACGACTGAAGCTTTCTTT. Amino acid sequence: CASSDTGGTTEAFF.

The chain recombines TRBV7-3 with TRBJ2-7; 8 nucleotides match TRBD2. J gave up 2 bases and V 1 base, and 4 bases lay outside the gene matches. The germline CDR1 and CDR2 sequences are SGHTA and FQGTGA. The CDR3 extends over 15 amino acids. The CDR3 DNA follows: TGTGCCAGCAGCTTAAACGGGGGGGGCCCCTACGAGCAGTACTTC. Protein product: CASSLNGGGPYEQYF.

Only one count was recorded for this clone. The J gene is TRBJ1-5, the V gene TRBV6-2 or TRBV6-3; 8 bases match TRBD1. This CDR3 is 14 amino acids long. Trimming took 4 bases from V and 5 from J; bases not matched to a gene: 4. Germline CDR1 and CDR2: MNHEY and SVGEGT. The CDR3 sequence: CASSSRTGYQPQHF. DNA for the CDR3: TGTGCCAGCAGTTCACGGACAGGGTATCAGCCCCAGCATTTT.

The chain joins TRBV6-2 or TRBV6-3 to TRBJ2-1; unclear D gene. Germline CDR1 is MNHEY and CDR2 is SVGEGT. This CDR3 spans 15 amino acids. The V end was cut by 5 bases, the J end by 5 bases, with 16 bases between. CDR3 DNA sequence: TGTGCCAGCAGTCAATTTGCTTCCCTCGACAATGAGCAGTTCTTC. Translating gives CASSQFASLDNEQFF.

The chain joins TRBV11-2 to TRBJ2-1, with D uncertain. The germline V gene encodes CDR1 SGHAT and CDR2 FQNNGV. Trimming took off 5 bases at V and 6 bases at J, with 8 bases between the two ends. There are 12 residues in the CDR3. The CDR3 loop is CASSRWINEQFF. The CDR3 DNA is TGTGCCAGCAGCCGTTGGATCAATGAGCAGTTCTTC.

CDR3 sequence reads: CASRSLGPPATDTQYF. DNA of the CDR3: TGTGCCAGTAGATCACTCGGGCCTCCGGCCACAGATACGCAGTATTTT. The chain uses TRBV19 and TRBJ2-3; the D is unclear. V was clipped by 6 bases and J by 2 bases, with 18 bases between them. This CDR3 has 16 amino acids. Germline values: CDR1 LNHDA, CDR2 SQIVND (reference sequence).

The chain is built from TRBV6-5 and TRBJ1-4; 7 bases fit TRBD1. The CDR3 runs 15 residues. Germline V gene data show CDR1 as MNHEY and CDR2 as SVGAGI. The trim removed 6 bases at V and 0 bases at J, leaving 4 bases unmatched. Here the CDR3 DNA reads TGTGCCAGCAGAAGCACAGGGGCAACTAATGAAAAACTGTTTTTT. Amino acid sequence: CASRSTGATNEKLFF.

This sequence joins TRBV5-6 and TRBJ1-2, with 7 bases fitting TRBD1. Germline V lookup: CDR1 SGHDT, CDR2 YYEEEE. V lost 0 bases to trimming and J lost 7 bases; unmatched junction nucleotides: 9. This CDR3 comprises 15 residues. The CDR3 loop is CASSLVGQAAVGYTF. The CDR3, as DNA: TGTGCCAGCAGCTTGGTCGGACAGGCCGCCGTTGGCTACACCTTC. Full variable domain (rest looked up from reference TRBV5-6 and TRBJ1-2): DAGVTQSPTHLIKTRGQQVTLRCSPKSGHDTVSWYQQALGQGPQFIFQYYEEEERQRGNFPDRFSGHQFPNYSSELNVNALLLGDSALYLCASSLVGQAAVGYTFGSGTRLTVV.

The J gene is TRBJ2-5, the V gene TRBV5-1, with D maybe TRBD2 (5 bases). The CDR3 loop spans 15 amino acids. The V gene lost 0 bases and the J gene lost 7 bases, with 16 bases spanning the gap. Looked up from germline, CDR1 is SGHRS and CDR2 is YFSETQ. The CDR3 spells CASSLVRGGSGTQYF. The CDR3, as DNA: TGCGCCAGCAGCTTGGTACGTGGTGGGAGCGGGACCCAGTACTTC.

The chain recombines TRBV28 with TRBJ2-5; D perhaps matches TRBD1 (6 bases). Germline lookup yields CDR1 MDHEN and CDR2 SYDVKM. V lost 5 bases, J lost 0 bases, and 7 bases lay in between. This CDR3 comprises 13 residues. CDR3 coding DNA: TGTGCCAGCAGTCGGACAGACCAAGAGACCCAGTACTTC. It encodes CASSRTDQETQYF.

The J gene is TRBJ2-7, the V gene TRBV14; tentative D call: TRBD1 (6 bases). V shed 4 bases and J shed 6 bases, with 16 bases lying between them. The CDR3 is 14 amino acids. Germline V gene data show CDR1 as SGHDN and CDR2 as FVKESK. CDR3 loop: CASSPRLAGAEQYV. The CDR3 bases are TGTGCCAGCAGCCCCAGGCTCGCAGGGGCCGAGCAGTACGTC.

The J gene is TRBJ2-5, the V gene TRBV5-4; D is perhaps TRBD1 (6 bases). Trimming pared 5 bases from V and 0 bases from J, leaving 8 bases between. The CDR3 is 13 residues long. Germline CDR1 reads SGHNT; CDR2 reads YYREEE (reference sequence). The CDR3 DNA reads as TGTGCCAGCAGTAGGGGGTACCAAGAGACCCAGTACTTC. It specifies CASSRGYQETQYF.

The DNA of the CDR3 is TGTGCCAGCAGTTACTCGACAGGGAGCACTGAAGCTTTCTTT. It specifies CASSYSTGSTEAFF. The V gene is TRBV6-2 or TRBV6-3, the J gene TRBJ1-1; 7 bases match TRBD1. CDR1 is MNHEY and CDR2 is SVGEGT in the germline V gene. The CDR3 has 14 amino acids. With 0 bases clipped from V and 4 bases from J, the junction kept 2 bases outside the gene matches.

V gene TRBV14 combines with J gene TRBJ1-4; D is unresolved. V lost 3 bases and J lost 5, with 13 bases in between. CDR1 is SGHDN and CDR2 is FVKESK in the germline V gene. The CDR3 spans 15 residues. Written as DNA, the CDR3 is TGTGCCAGCAGCCATAGGCGGCAGATGAATGAAAAACTGTTTTTT. Translation gives CASSHRRQMNEKLFF. Full variable domain (remainder filled in from reference TRBV14 and TRBJ1-4): EAGVTQFPSHSVIEKGQTVTLRCDPISGHDNLYWYRRVMGKEIKFLLHFVKESKQDESGMPNNRFLAERTGGTYSTLKVQPAELEDSGVYFCASSHRRQMNEKLFFGSGTQLSVL.

The gene calls are TRBV12-5 and TRBJ2-1, with D perhaps TRBD2 (7 bases). Trimming took off 0 bases at V and 6 bases at J, with 27 bases between the two ends. The CDR3 has 20 amino acids. The germline gives CDR1 LGHNT, CDR2 FRNRAP. CDR3 bases: TGTGCTAGTGGTTTGGTACTCACGTCCGGGACACCTACGGGGGGCAATGAGCAGTTCTTC. Its translation: CASGLVLTSGTPTGGNEQFF. The whole variable domain, remainder taken from reference TRBV12-5 and TRBJ2-1, is DARVTQTPRHKVTEMGQEVTMRCQPILGHNTVFWYRQTMMQGLELLAYFRNRAPLDDSGMPKDRFSAEMPDATLATLKIQPSEPRDSAVYFCASGLVLTSGTPTGGNEQFFGPGTRLTVL.

This chain links TRBV3-1 (or the pseudogene TRBV3-2) with TRBJ2-5; no clear D gene. Germline V CDR1 and CDR2: LGHDT, YNNKEL (reference sequence). CDR3 length equals 13 residues. Trimming removed 0 bases at V and 4 bases at J, with 6 bases between. CDR3 in amino acids: CASSQDSGETQYF. The DNA for the CDR3 is TGTGCCAGCAGCCAAGACTCGGGAGAGACCCAGTACTTC.

J is TRBJ1-5 and V is TRBV2, with 7 bases identical to TRBD1. V shed 6 bases and J 1 base; nucleotides not matched to a gene: 3. The CDR3 extends over 14 amino acids. Germline values: CDR1 SNHLY, CDR2 FYNNEI. In DNA, the CDR3 is TGTGCCAGCAGGGTGGACAGGAGCAATCAGCCCCAGCATTTT. As protein: CASRVDRSNQPQHF. Together with reference TRBV2 and TRBJ1-5, the CDR3 gives the full variable domain: EPEVTQTPSHQVTQMGQEVILRCVPISNHLYFYWYRQILGQKVEFLVSFYNNEISEKSEIFDDQFSVERPDGSNFTLKIRSTKLEDSAMYFCASRVDRSNQPQHFGDGTRLSIL.

The chain carries TRBV5-1 and TRBJ1-6, with 9 bases identical to TRBD1. Germline V gene data show CDR1 as SGHRS and CDR2 as YFSETQ. The CDR3 sequence is 18 residues long. Trimming cost V 2 bases and J 0 bases; bases outside gene matches: 6. As DNA, the CDR3 is TGCGCCAGCAGCTTAACAGGGGGCATAAGCTCCTATAATTCACCCCTCCACTTT. Its translation is CASSLTGGISSYNSPLHF.

The chain has TRBV2 and TRBJ1-1; 9 bases fit TRBD1. The ends lost 5 bases at V and 5 bases at J; junction bases unmatched: 15. Germline values: CDR1 SNHLY, CDR2 FYNNEI. There are 17 residues in the CDR3. The CDR3 sequence: CASSQYFLQGASTEAFF. The CDR3 bases are TGTGCCAGCAGTCAATACTTTTTACAGGGGGCAAGTACTGAAGCTTTCTTT. The whole variable domain, remainder taken from reference TRBV2 and TRBJ1-1, is EPEVTQTPSHQVTQMGQEVILRCVPISNHLYFYWYRQILGQKVEFLVSFYNNEISEKSEIFDDQFSVERPDGSNFTLKIRSTKLEDSAMYFCASSQYFLQGASTEAFFGQGTRLTVV.

V gene TRBV4-1 combines with J gene TRBJ2-2, with a tentative D call TRBD1 (5 bases). The V and J ends lost 2 bases and 5 bases respectively, with 15 bases between them. The CDR3 is 16 amino acids. In germline, CDR1 is MGHRA, CDR2 YSYEKL. The CDR3 region has the DNA TGCGCCAGCAGCCAACTGACAGCGATCAATACCGGGGAGCTGTTTTTT. This gives the protein CASSQLTAINTGELFF.

This chain links TRBV2 with TRBJ2-1; a possible D gene is TRBD1 (5 bases). CDR3 size: 15 residues. CDR1 is SNHLY, CDR2 FYNNEI, per germline. V lost 4 bases to trimming and J lost 1 base, with 11 bases between them. The CDR3 is CASSGDSLSYNEQFF. The CDR3 DNA follows: TGTGCCAGCAGTGGTGACAGTTTATCCTACAATGAGCAGTTCTTC.

V usage is TRBV5-1 and J usage is TRBJ1-1; D is possibly TRBD1 (5 bases). The CDR3 covers 15 residues. Trimming left V 2 bases short and J 0 bases short, with 11 bases between. The germline V gene encodes CDR1 SGHRS and CDR2 YFSETQ. In DNA, the CDR3 is TGCGCCAGCAGCTTCTCAGGGACCATGAACACTGAAGCTTTCTTT. Its protein product is CASSFSGTMNTEAFF.

The chain uses TRBV18 and TRBJ1-5, with D perhaps matching TRBD1 (6 bases). The germline CDR1 and CDR2 sequences are KGHSH and LQKENI. Trimming left V 3 bases short and J 4 bases short, with 16 bases between. This CDR3 is 16 amino acids long. The CDR3 DNA reads TGTGCCAGCTCACCGGTGGGGGCAACGACTAATCAGCCCCAGCATTTT. Translated, it gives CASSPVGATTNQPQHF.

The DNA of the CDR3 is TGTGCCAGCTCACGCGGACGCCTCACGTGGGATGAAAAACTGTTTTTT. This sequence encodes CASSRGRLTWDEKLFF. V and J are TRBV18 and TRBJ1-4, with unresolved D. Germline V gene sequence: CDR1 KGHSH, CDR2 LQKENI. V lost 4 bases and J 6 bases, leaving 18 bases between the germline ends. The CDR3 extends over 16 amino acids.